The next 30 T cell receptor beta chains were all read from a single sample in a study of metastatic and nonmetastatic thyroid tumors. TCRdb reanalyzed the PCR reads via MiXCR. The profile shows roughly 34,000 clones, about 30% of them singletons. None of the patients had undergone any treatment ahead of thyroid surgery. The sample comprised tumor tissue. These receptors came from a female donor with papillary thyroid cancer or a benign thyroid nodule (not recorded which). Some clones in this sample may be carry-over from other donors' samples.

This clone was picked up a small number of times. The chain recombines TRBV9 with TRBJ2-1; D is possibly TRBD1 (5 bases). The CDR3 extends over 11 amino acids. Between the trimmed V and J ends, which lost 0 bases and 10 bases, there was a span of 5 bases. Germline loops: CDR1 SGDLS, CDR2 YYNGEE. The CDR3 DNA follows: TGTGCCAGCAGCGTAGACAGGGAGCAGTTCTTC. This codes for CASSVDREQFF.

In this sample, this clone is large. V usage is TRBV5-1 and J usage is TRBJ2-1, with 15 nucleotides matching TRBD2. The V segment lost 4 bases and the J segment 2 bases; nucleotides outside the gene matches: 7. This CDR3 has 18 amino acids. Germline CDR1 is SGHRS and CDR2 is YFSETQ. CDR3 loop: CASSRGLAGGRTYNEQFF. In DNA, the CDR3 is TGCGCCAGCAGCCGGGGACTAGCGGGGGGACGGACCTACAATGAGCAGTTCTTC.

The V call is TRBV3-1, the J call TRBJ1-2; unclear D gene. Germline loops: CDR1 LGHDT, CDR2 YNNKEL (reference sequence). V dropped 0 bases and J dropped 8 bases, with 7 bases sitting between them. The CDR3 runs 12 residues. CDR3 sequence: CASSQDLTGYTF. The CDR3, as DNA: TGTGCCAGCAGCCAAGATCTTACCGGCTACACCTTC.

The chain has TRBV12-3 or TRBV12-4 and TRBJ1-2; 11 nucleotides match TRBD1. This CDR3 spans 15 amino acids. V lost 3 bases, J lost 5 bases, and 5 bases stayed unmatched. CDR3 amino acids: CASSFGGTGGYGYTF. The CDR3 region has the DNA TGTGCCAGCAGTTTTGGTGGGACAGGGGGTTATGGCTACACCTTC.

This clone was recorded a few times. The chain links TRBV6-1 to TRBJ1-2; TRBD1 agrees at 9 bases. J was trimmed by 7 bases and V by 6 bases; bases with no gene match: 6. This CDR3 spans 13 amino acids. Germline CDR1 and CDR2: MNHNS and SASEGT. CDR3 sequence reads: CASRRQGVAGYTF. DNA for the CDR3: TGTGCCAGCAGAAGACAGGGGGTCGCTGGCTACACCTTC.

This clone turned up a few times. Other DNA sequences in this sample translate to the same CDR3. The chain uses TRBV4-1 and TRBJ1-5, with 7 nucleotides matching TRBD1. The CDR3 has 15 amino acids. Germline assignment: CDR1 MGHRA and CDR2 YSYEKL. Losses at the gene ends were 3 bases for V and 4 bases for J; bases not matched to a gene: 6. CDR3 amino acids: CASSQVTGSNQPQHF. The CDR3 DNA is TGCGCCAGCAGCCAGGTGACAGGGTCGAATCAGCCCCAGCATTTT.

This chain uses TRBV5-6 with TRBJ2-6; D may be TRBD1 (5 bases). Deletions cut 5 bases from V and 0 bases from J, with 15 bases between. Germline V CDR1 and CDR2: SGHDT, YYEEEE. The CDR3 is made up of 17 amino acids. CDR3 DNA sequence: TGTGCCAGCAGTCACCGGACACTGAGCTCTGGGGCCAACGTCCTGACTTTC. Its translation: CASSHRTLSSGANVLTF.

V and J are TRBV11-1 and TRBJ1-1; D perhaps matches TRBD1 (6 bases). The V end was cut by 1 base, the J end by 10 bases, with 16 bases between. The CDR3 is 14 amino acids. Germline V CDR1 and CDR2: SGHAT, FQDESV (reference sequence). CDR3: CASSLGLQGLSAFF. CDR3 DNA sequence: TGTGCCAGCAGCTTAGGGCTGCAGGGGTTATCAGCTTTCTTT.

This clone turned up a few times. This chain connects TRBV28 to TRBJ2-7; weak D call: TRBD1 (6 bases). Germline values: CDR1 MDHEN, CDR2 SYDVKM. V lost 6 bases and J lost 2, with 20 bases in between. This CDR3 is 16 amino acids long. DNA of the CDR3: TGTGCCAGCAGCCCCCAACGGGTCAGGGGAGCCTACGAGCAGTACTTC. This translates into CASSPQRVRGAYEQYF.

This clone occurred a few times. The rearrangement joins TRBV27 to TRBJ2-7, with 9 bases matching TRBD2. V was clipped by 7 bases and J by 2 bases; unmatched bases: 6. The CDR3 loop spans 14 amino acids. Germline V gene data show CDR1 as MNHEY and CDR2 as SMNVEV (reference sequence). The CDR3 bases are TGTGCCAGCACCCGGACTAGCGAACCCTACGAGCAGTACTTC. Translating gives CASTRTSEPYEQYF.

By share, this clone counts as medium-sized. V gene TRBV6-1 combines with J gene TRBJ1-5, with D hard to call. Germline V gene data show CDR1 as MNHNS and CDR2 as SASEGT. CDR3 size: 13 residues. V lost 5 bases to trimming and J lost 6 bases, with 11 bases between them. This chain's CDR3 is CASSPLGSQPQHF. In nucleotides, the CDR3 is TGTGCCAGCAGTCCGCTGGGGAGTCAGCCCCAGCATTTT.

The chain recombines TRBV20-1 with TRBJ2-3; D gene ambiguous. The CDR3 has 11 amino acids. Trimming removed 0 bases at V and 5 bases at J, with 3 bases between. The germline V gene encodes CDR1 DFQATT and CDR2 SNEGSKA (reference sequence). CDR3 region: CSAREGDTQYF. The CDR3 nucleotides are TGCAGTGCTAGAGAAGGAGATACGCAGTATTTT.

This chain joins TRBV20-1 and TRBJ2-7, with 11 positions matching TRBD1. V lost 3 bases, J lost 7 bases, and 8 bases stayed unmatched. This CDR3 contains 14 residues. Germline lookup yields CDR1 DFQATT and CDR2 SNEGSKA (reference sequence). The CDR3 bases are TGCAGTGCTAGCGATGGACAGGGGGCTGGTGAGCAGTACGTC. It is translated as CSASDGQGAGEQYV.

This clone was counted between two and nine times. The chain carries TRBV6-1 and TRBJ2-3; perhaps TRBD1 as D (5 bases). CDR1 and CDR2 from the germline V gene are MNHNS and SASEGT. The V end lost 6 bases, the J end lost 0 bases, and 13 bases lay between the germline ends. The CDR3 spans 15 residues. The CDR3 nucleotides are TGTGCCAGCAGCCAGGGCCAGACCAGCACAGATACGCAGTATTTT. Amino acids: CASSQGQTSTDTQYF.

J is TRBJ2-5 and V is TRBV7-9, with TRBD2 matching 12 bases. CDR1 SEHNR and CDR2 FQNEAQ come from the germline V gene (reference sequence). Losses at the gene ends were 5 bases for V and 5 bases for J; bases not matched to a gene: 6. This CDR3 has 15 amino acids. The CDR3 here is CASSNLAGGQETQYF. CDR3 coding DNA: TGTGCCAGCAGCAATCTAGCGGGAGGGCAGGAGACCCAGTACTTC.

The chain joins TRBV20-1 to TRBJ1-2; 10 bases map to TRBD1. Germline V lookup: CDR1 DFQATT, CDR2 SNEGSKA (reference sequence). V lost 5 bases, J lost 8 bases, and 14 bases stayed unmatched. This CDR3 spans 15 amino acids. The CDR3 sequence is CSAQGGVTGGEGYTF. The CDR3 DNA follows: TGCAGTGCTCAAGGTGGGGTGACAGGGGGCGAAGGCTACACCTTC.

This clone was counted between two and nine times. J is TRBJ2-5 and V is TRBV7-2; no firm D call. Germline CDR1 and CDR2: SGHTA and FQGNSA. This CDR3 has 11 residues. V lost 2 bases to trimming and J lost 6 bases, with 4 bases between them. The CDR3 here is CASSLFQTQYF. CDR3 nucleotide sequence: TGTGCCAGCAGCTTATTTCAGACCCAGTACTTC.

The rearrangement uses TRBV14 and TRBJ1-2; D remains unclear. CDR1 and CDR2 (germline): SGHDN, FVKESK. Trimming took 2 bases from V and 4 from J, leaving 11 bases between them. This CDR3 has 14 amino acids. CDR3 in amino acids: CASSQLLKPYGYTF. CDR3 sequence (DNA): TGTGCCAGCAGCCAACTCTTAAAGCCCTATGGCTACACCTTC.

This clone was seen a few times. This chain uses TRBV28 with TRBJ2-3; 15 bases match TRBD2. The CDR3 is made up of 18 amino acids. The junction had 9 bases not matched to a gene; V was cut back by 4 bases and J by 4 bases. Germline CDR1 is MDHEN and CDR2 is SYDVKM. The CDR3: CASSSGLAGGGLSDTQYF. The CDR3 region has the DNA TGTGCCAGCAGTTCAGGACTAGCGGGAGGGGGATTATCAGATACGCAGTATTTT.

V and J are TRBV5-1 and TRBJ1-2, with a possible D match to TRBD1 (5 bases). The CDR3 extends over 12 amino acids. The V end was cut by 4 bases, the J end by 3 bases, with 7 bases between. Per germline, CDR1 SGHRS and CDR2 YFSETQ. CDR3 sequence reads: CASSRGDYGYTF. CDR3 bases: TGCGCCAGCAGCAGGGGTGACTATGGCTACACCTTC.

The rearrangement links TRBV20-1 to TRBJ2-7, with a weak D call TRBD2 (5 bases). Germline V gene lookup returns CDR1 DFQATT and CDR2 SNEGSKA (reference sequence). The CDR3 covers 11 residues. V was cut by 2 bases and J by 7 bases, with 9 bases left in between. CDR3 sequence (DNA): TGCAGTGCTAGAAGGGCGGGTGAGCAGTACTTC. Encoded protein: CSARRAGEQYF.

The genes are TRBV11-2 and TRBJ2-3; 7 bases are a match to TRBD1. CDR1 is SGHAT, CDR2 FQNNGV, per germline. This CDR3 is built from 15 residues. The ends lost 5 bases at V and 2 bases at J; junction bases unmatched: 7. This chain's CDR3 is CASSPLTGFTDTQYF. CDR3 bases: TGTGCCAGCAGCCCCCTGACAGGGTTCACAGATACGCAGTATTTT.

The V and J genes are TRBV6-1 and TRBJ2-7; a weak D match, TRBD1 (6 bases). Germline values: CDR1 MNHNS, CDR2 SASEGT. This CDR3 comprises 13 residues. The V gene lost 5 bases and the J gene lost 7 bases, with 15 bases spanning the gap. CDR3 in amino acids: CASSTTGLGEQYF. CDR3 coding DNA: TGTGCCAGCAGTACCACAGGGCTTGGTGAGCAGTACTTC.

This sequence joins TRBV11-3 and TRBJ2-3, with a possible D match to TRBD2 (5 bases). V was shortened by 5 bases and J by 1 base, with 13 bases between the two germline ends. Looked up from germline, CDR1 is SGHNT and CDR2 is YENEEA. The CDR3 has 15 amino acids. The CDR3 sequence is CASSQALGGTDTQYF. The CDR3 bases are TGTGCCAGCAGCCAGGCCCTCGGGGGCACAGATACGCAGTATTTT.

The V call is TRBV7-9, the J call TRBJ1-5, with 7 bases that match TRBD1. The CDR3 consists of 14 residues. The V gene's germline CDR1 is SEHNR and CDR2 FQNEAQ (reference sequence). V trimming: 5 bases; J trimming: 4 bases; junction bases outside the gene matches: 5. CDR3 protein: CASSPDRNNQPQHF. In DNA form, the CDR3 reads TGTGCCAGCAGCCCGGACAGGAATAATCAGCCCCAGCATTTT. Supplemented by reference TRBV7-9 and TRBJ1-5, the full variable domain reads DTGVSQNPRHKITKRGQNVTFRCDPISEHNRLYWYRQTLGQGPEFLTYFQNEAQLEKSRLLSDRFSAERPKGSFSTLEIQRTEQGDSAMYLCASSPDRNNQPQHFGDGTRLSIL.

This clone was detected a few times. V gene TRBV12-3 or TRBV12-4 combines with J gene TRBJ2-1; D might be TRBD1 (7 bases). The CDR3 length is 14 residues. V lost 6 bases and J 8 bases, leaving 17 bases between the germline ends. CDR3: CASSLRQGGDEQFF. Written as DNA, the CDR3 is TGTGCCAGCAGCCTCCGACAGGGCGGGGATGAGCAGTTCTTC.

The rearrangement uses TRBV27 and TRBJ2-7; 8 positions match TRBD1. V trimming: 5 bases; J trimming: 4 bases; junction bases outside the gene matches: 7. CDR1 is MNHEY, CDR2 SMNVEV, per germline (reference sequence). This CDR3 spans 14 amino acids. The CDR3 nucleotides read TGTGCCAGCAGTCCAGTCGGGACAGGATACGAGCAGTACTTC. This codes for CASSPVGTGYEQYF.

V and J are TRBV13 and TRBJ2-7; D may match TRBD1 or TRBD2 (5 bases each). The CDR3 sequence is 15 residues long. The germline V gene has CDR1 PRHDT and CDR2 FYEKMQ (reference sequence). V lost 5 bases to trimming and J lost 12 bases, with 26 bases between them. The CDR3 sequence: CASSILPRGAGDGYF. The DNA of the CDR3 is TGTGCCAGCAGCATACTGCCCCGGGGCGCCGGGGATGGGTACTTC.

The chain employs TRBV20-1 and TRBJ1-2; 7 nucleotides match TRBD1. The germline V gene encodes CDR1 DFQATT and CDR2 SNEGSKA (reference sequence). V shed 5 bases and J 1 base; nucleotides not matched to a gene: 4. The length of the CDR3 is 13 residues. CDR3: CSAFDRVNYGYTF. The DNA of the CDR3 is TGCAGTGCTTTCGACAGGGTTAACTATGGCTACACCTTC.

The chain recombines TRBV10-1 with TRBJ2-1, with D perhaps being TRBD1 or TRBD2 (5 bases each). Germline V gene data show CDR1 as WNHNN and CDR2 as SYGVQD (reference sequence). CDR3 size: 13 residues. Trimming cost V 10 bases and J 6 bases, with 16 bases left between them. This CDR3 is CATRDQASNEQFF. The CDR3 DNA sequence: TGCGCCACCAGGGACCAGGCAAGCAATGAGCAGTTCTTC.